This TCR beta chain emerged from a study of T cell clonotyping in hematopoietic cell transplantation. Sequencing used immunoSEQ multiplex PCR; TCRdb keeps in-frame clones, though not all of them. The sample shows over 6,000 clones, approximately 87% of them seen only once. The CDR3 sequence is 18 residues long. The specimen was peripheral blood mononuclear cells, collected 100 days after allogeneic stem cell transplant. The receptor comes from a female patient between 35 and 55 years old who had an allogeneic stem cell transplant from a related donor, so the T cells may come from the graft donor. Some clones in this sample may be carry-over from other donors' samples. The rearrangement links TRBV21-1 to TRBJ2-7; the table's D call, TRBD1, has no DNA check behind it. TRBV21-1 is noted as a pseudogene. CDR3 bases: TGTGCCAGCAGCAAAGAGTCAGGGGGCCTCCCTCTTGGGTACGAGCAGTACTTC. Translated: CASSKESGGLPLGYEQYF.